One and the same sample provided the 18 T cell receptor beta chains below, sequenced in a study of molecular identifiers for immune sequencing clone quantification. Each CDR3 protein gets one entry after TCRdb re-called the PCR reads with MiXCR. The data show about 640,000 distinct CDR3 sequences, 15% to 20% seen once. The material sequenced was naive CD8+ T cells from blood, with Jurkat cell RNA spiked in. Indicated subset: FACS-sorted CD8+CD4-CCR7+CD45RA+ naive T cells. Every receptor here comes from a human donor in good health. Some libraries in this study had Jurkat cell RNA spiked in.

This clonotype was seen ten or more times. One end of the junction does not line up with germline, which may come from a read error. The chain combines TRBV4-3 with TRBJ2-7; 10 bases agree with TRBD2. This CDR3 contains 15 residues. Germline V gives CDR1 LGHNA, CDR2 YSLEER. In DNA form, the CDR3 reads TGTGCCAGCAGCCAAGACCCTAGCGGGGGCTACGAGCAGTACTTC. Amino acid sequence: CASSQDPSGGYEQYF.

In its sample, this clonotype was seen many times. This sequence joins TRBV19 and TRBJ2-7, with D uncertain. Germline V lookup: CDR1 LNHDA, CDR2 SQIVND (reference sequence). The CDR3 has 15 residues. The V and J ends lost 3 bases and 1 base respectively, with 13 bases between them. The CDR3 DNA sequence: TGTGCCAGTAGTATCAGTGGGGTAAGGTCCTACGAGCAGTACTTC. Its protein product is CASSISGVRSYEQYF.

The gene calls are TRBV6-5 and TRBJ1-5, with unresolved D. The CDR3 is 13 amino acids. In germline, CDR1 is MNHEY, CDR2 SVGAGI. V was pared by 6 bases and J by 12 bases, with 18 bases between. CDR3 amino acids: CASSPCGGEHQHF. CDR3 coding DNA: TGTGCCAGCAGCCCCTGTGGCGGCGAGCACCAGCATTTT.

This clonotype was recorded at least ten times. The V gene is TRBV12-3 or TRBV12-4, the J gene TRBJ2-2; D is possibly TRBD1 (6 bases). CDR3 size: 15 residues. The V gene lost 6 bases and the J gene lost 4 bases, with 15 bases spanning the gap. CDR3: CASRNDRRSTGELFF. The CDR3 DNA is TGTGCCAGCAGGAACGACAGGCGAAGCACCGGGGAGCTGTTTTTT.

This chain uses TRBV11-2 with TRBJ2-7, with D maybe TRBD1 (6 bases). The CDR3 contains 15 residues. Germline CDR1 is SGHAT and CDR2 is FQNNGV. V lost 7 bases and J 3 bases, leaving 19 bases between the germline ends. CDR3 residues: CASTHRAGASYEQYF. CDR3 bases: TGTGCCAGCACTCACCGGGCAGGGGCAAGCTACGAGCAGTACTTC.

This clonotype was picked up many times. V gene TRBV19 combines with J gene TRBJ2-3, with D maybe TRBD2 (5 bases). The CDR3 is 13 residues long. Trimming took off 5 bases at V and 6 bases at J, with 12 bases between the two ends. Germline assignment: CDR1 LNHDA and CDR2 SQIVND (reference sequence). Written as DNA, the CDR3 is TGTGCCAGTAGTCAATTGTCGGGGGATACGCAGTATTTT. Protein: CASSQLSGDTQYF.

The rearrangement joins TRBV6-1 to TRBJ2-7; TRBD1 might be the D (6 bases). The length of the CDR3 is 14 residues. Trimming removed 1 base at V and 2 bases at J, with 9 bases between. Germline CDR1 is MNHNS and CDR2 is SASEGT. The CDR3 reads CASSEVGQAYEQYF. CDR3 coding DNA: TGTGCCAGCAGTGAAGTGGGACAAGCCTACGAGCAGTACTTC.

This clonotype was observed a few times. The J gene is TRBJ2-7, the V gene TRBV27; 12 nucleotides match TRBD1. Trimming cost V 2 bases and J 3 bases; bases outside gene matches: 2. Germline CDR1 reads MNHEY; CDR2 reads SMNVEV (reference sequence). This CDR3 is 15 amino acids long. CDR3 bases: TGTGCCAGCAGTTTAAGGGACAGGGGGCTCTACGAGCAGTACTTC. Amino acids: CASSLRDRGLYEQYF.

This chain connects TRBV19 to TRBJ1-1, with D possibly matching TRBD1 (5 bases). The CDR3 consists of 13 residues. Germline-derived CDR1 and CDR2 are LNHDA and SQIVND (reference sequence). Trimming cost V 3 bases and J 7 bases, with 12 bases left between them. This CDR3 reads CASSIAGYNEAFF. The CDR3 DNA is TGTGCCAGTAGTATTGCAGGGTATAATGAAGCTTTCTTT.

Notes on this clonotype: A much larger clone is a single base away; this may be a read error. J is TRBJ2-7 and V is TRBV19; D gene ambiguous. The CDR3 is 13 residues long. V was cut by 7 bases and J by 3 bases, with 13 bases left in between. Germline CDR1 is LNHDA and CDR2 is SQIVND (reference sequence). This CDR3 is CASTDGRNYEQYF. The CDR3 DNA is TGTGCCAGTACCGACGGACGGAACTACGAGCAGTACTTC.

This clonotype was seen a few times. This chain links TRBV6-5 with TRBJ1-3, with D unclear. Germline lookup yields CDR1 MNHEY and CDR2 SVGAGI. The CDR3 runs 18 residues. V was cut by 0 bases and J by 0 bases, with 15 bases left in between. The CDR3 protein is CASSYSIRTPISGNTIYF. In nucleotides, the CDR3 is TGTGCCAGCAGTTACTCAATTCGGACCCCTATCTCTGGAAACACCATATATTTT.

This clonotype has at least ten counts. V is TRBV29-1 and J is TRBJ1-2; a possible D gene is TRBD1 (5 bases). The CDR3 runs to 13 residues. V was cut by 7 bases and J by 3 bases, with 15 bases left in between. Germline V CDR1 and CDR2: SQVTM, ANQGSEA. CDR3 in amino acids: CSAEAGMYYGYTF. The CDR3 bases are TGCAGCGCTGAGGCAGGGATGTACTATGGCTACACCTTC.

This clonotype was detected many times. This chain connects TRBV7-9 to TRBJ2-1; unclear D gene. Germline V CDR1 and CDR2: SEHNR, FQNEAQ (reference sequence). The CDR3 extends over 13 amino acids. V was shortened by 5 bases and J by 9 bases, with 14 bases between the two germline ends. The CDR3 is CASSPPIAPEQFF. For the CDR3, the DNA is TGTGCCAGCAGCCCGCCTATAGCCCCTGAGCAGTTCTTC.

This clonotype was recorded at least ten times. The chain combines TRBV6-5 with TRBJ1-1; TRBD1 might be the D (5 bases). Germline CDR1 MNHEY, CDR2 SVGAGI. This CDR3 comprises 14 residues. The germline V and J ends were trimmed by 6 bases and 1 base, with 12 bases remaining between them. The CDR3 sequence: CASRIGTSNTEAFF. CDR3 sequence (DNA): TGTGCCAGCAGGATCGGGACGTCGAACACTGAAGCTTTCTTT.

The table lists this clonotype with many counts. This chain joins TRBV4-2 and TRBJ1-5; no firm D call. The CDR3 covers 15 residues. V was shortened by 1 base and J by 4 bases, with 11 bases between the two germline ends. Germline V gene sequence: CDR1 LGHNA, CDR2 YNFKEQ. The CDR3 DNA follows: TGTGCCAGCAGCCAAGTGGCGGGGTTTAATCAGCCCCAGCATTTT. It specifies CASSQVAGFNQPQHF.

J is TRBJ2-5 and V is TRBV13; maybe TRBD2 (5 bases). CDR1 is PRHDT, CDR2 FYEKMQ, per germline (reference sequence). CDR3 length: 13 amino acids. Trimming took 5 bases from V and 6 from J, leaving 13 bases between them. CDR3 bases: TGTGCCAGCAGCCAAAACGAGGGTAAGACCCAGTACTTC. Its translation is CASSQNEGKTQYF.

The sample holds many counts of this clonotype. The rearrangement joins TRBV6-6 to TRBJ1-1; D not resolved. The germline V and J ends were trimmed by 2 bases and 0 bases, with 10 bases remaining between them. The CDR3 has 15 amino acids. Germline assignment: CDR1 MNHNY and CDR2 SVGAGI (reference sequence). The CDR3 nucleotides read TGTGCCAGCAGTTACACCTGGACTGTGAACACTGAAGCTTTCTTT. Translation: CASSYTWTVNTEAFF.

This clonotype occurred many times. This rearrangement joins TRBV9 to TRBJ1-5; D gene uncertain. V shed 4 bases and J shed 3 bases, with 14 bases lying between them. Germline CDR1 and CDR2: SGDLS and YYNGEE. The CDR3 consists of 15 residues. The CDR3: CASSPGGNNNQPQHF. The CDR3 bases are TGTGCCAGCAGCCCTGGAGGGAATAACAATCAGCCCCAGCATTTT. Complete variable domain (other parts from reference TRBV9 and TRBJ1-5): DSGVTQTPKHLITATGQRVTLRCSPRSGDLSVYWYQQSLDQGLQFLIQYYNGEERAKGNILERFSAQQFPDLHSELNLSSLELGDSALYFCASSPGGNNNQPQHFGDGTRLSIL.